This TCR beta chain was found in a study of response to subunit inactivated influenza vaccine (dated by TCRdb to between 2017 and 2018). General notes on the study: The study used deep quantitative T cell receptor repertoire profiling to track responses to a trivalent subunit inactivated influenza vaccine.

This clonotype was seen repeatedly, ten times or more. Its antigen remains undetermined. Sequence at one end of the junction differs from germline and may be a read error. Receptor amplification or capture employed RT-PCR. Sequencing was carried out with an Illumina HiSeq 2500. TCRdb ran its own pipeline on the public reads, namely fastp trimming at Q25 and MiXCR clone calling, and kept in-frame beta chains. Each CDR3 protein appears once, grouped with its most common genes and DNA. The sample records 500,000 to 600,000 distinct CDR3 sequences, about 10% of which are singletons. The ten largest clones add up to about 11% of the sample. The CDR3 covers 16 residues, taking in both the cysteine and the phenylalanine. The kept DNA is CDR3 alone, 48 bases in frame from the first base. CDR1 and CDR2 are drawn from the germline V gene: SQVTM, ANQGSEA. What the study reported, not specific to this receptor: The authors proposed that each seasonal influenza vaccination may bring in only a limited number of new T cells.

The same data also contributed to another study, on T cells expressing NK-cell markers. The second publication reports: 5'RACE template switching, by which a universal primer site and unique molecular identifiers were added, was used to make TCR beta cDNA libraries. About 8 donors provided sorted CD3+CD56+NKG2C+, CD3+CD56+NKG2C- and CD3+CD56-NKG2C+ T-cell subsets, whose TCR beta-chain repertoires were profiled. Among the eight sequenced donors, only one was HCMV-seronegative, while the other seven were HCMV-seropositive. In several experiments an anti-gammadeltaTCR antibody was added to restrict sorting to alphabetaTCR-expressing T cells. For six donors, the dominant CD3+CD56+NKG2C+ clonotypes were among the top 10 CD8+ clonotypes and accounted for about 1.0-7.5% of CD8+ T cells. Those dominant clonotypes were again the most abundant among CD3+CD56-NKG2C+ cells in a few donors, at about 25-60.1%. It remained unclear whether the expanded NKG2C-expressing T cell clones were specific for HCMV antigens. Randomly selected healthy volunteers, three men and five women, were used as the eight sequenced donors. A commercial ELISA kit detecting HCMV-specific IgG in serum was used to determine HCMV serostatus. Peripheral blood mononuclear cells were isolated from blood by Ficoll density gradient centrifugation. For six donors, bulk peripheral blood T-cell repertoires were also sequenced from unsorted PBMC. Synthesis of cDNA was primed from the TCR beta constant segment and was followed by two consecutive PCR amplification steps. The libraries were sequenced on Illumina HiSeq 2000/2500, MiSeq or NextSeq, producing 2 x 150 bp reads. MIGEC was used to demultiplex reads and group reads by UMI, and MiTCR was used to assemble and quantify clonotypes. To remove erroneous sequences, TCR cDNA sequences were retained only when supported by two or more reads. The tcR package was used for downstream repertoire analysis, with clonotypes matched between fractions based on CDR3 nucleotide sequence plus V segment. VDJmatch was used to annotate antigen specificity against VDJdb, with one amino acid substitution allowed in CDR3.

This receptor was taken from a man aged 45-65 years who received an inactivated influenza vaccine. Donor details come from another sample of the same person, matched by shared clones. Sequencing used PBMCs from blood, obtained on the day of vaccination. Rearrangement joined TRBV29-1 to TRBJ2-5; the D gene could be TRBD1 or TRBD2, each one agreeing over 5 bases. The CDR3 reads CSVEGVQGDYQEAQYF. The base sequence is TGCAGCGTTGAAGGGGTCCAGGGAGATTATCAAGAGGCCCAGTACTTC.